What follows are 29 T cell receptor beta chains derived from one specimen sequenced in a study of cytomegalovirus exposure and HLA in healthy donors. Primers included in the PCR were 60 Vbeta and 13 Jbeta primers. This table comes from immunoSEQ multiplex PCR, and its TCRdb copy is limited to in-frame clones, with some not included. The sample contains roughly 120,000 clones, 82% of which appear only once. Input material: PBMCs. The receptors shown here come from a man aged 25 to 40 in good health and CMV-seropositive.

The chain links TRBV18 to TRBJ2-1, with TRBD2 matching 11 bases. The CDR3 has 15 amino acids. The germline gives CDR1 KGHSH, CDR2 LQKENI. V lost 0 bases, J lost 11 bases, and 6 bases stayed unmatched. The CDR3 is CASSPPGLAGDKQFF. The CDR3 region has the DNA TGTGCCAGCTCACCACCCGGACTAGCGGGTGACAAGCAGTTCTTC.

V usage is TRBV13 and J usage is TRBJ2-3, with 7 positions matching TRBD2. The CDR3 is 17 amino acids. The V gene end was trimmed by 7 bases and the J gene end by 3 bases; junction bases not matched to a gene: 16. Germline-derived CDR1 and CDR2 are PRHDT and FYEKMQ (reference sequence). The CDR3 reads CASKSLLAGARTDTQYF. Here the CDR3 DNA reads TGTGCCAGCAAATCACTCCTTGCGGGAGCAAGAACAGATACGCAGTATTTT. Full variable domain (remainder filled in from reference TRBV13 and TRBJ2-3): AAGVIQSPRHLIKEKRETATLKCYPIPRHDTVYWYQQGPGQDPQFLISFYEKMQSDKGSIPDRFSAQQFSDYHSELNMSSLELGDSALYFCASKSLLAGARTDTQYFGPGTRLTVL.

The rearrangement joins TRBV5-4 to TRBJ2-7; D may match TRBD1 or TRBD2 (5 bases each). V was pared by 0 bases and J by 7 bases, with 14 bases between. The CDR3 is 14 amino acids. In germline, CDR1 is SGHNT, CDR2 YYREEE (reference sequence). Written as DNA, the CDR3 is TGTGCCAGCAGCTTGGCCGGGGCAGGGCGGGAGCAGTACGTC. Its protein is CASSLAGAGREQYV.

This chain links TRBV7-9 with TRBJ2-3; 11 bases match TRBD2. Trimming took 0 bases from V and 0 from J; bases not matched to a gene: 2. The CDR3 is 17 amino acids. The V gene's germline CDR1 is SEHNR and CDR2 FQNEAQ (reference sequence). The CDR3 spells CASSLATSGGSTDTQYF. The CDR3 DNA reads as TGTGCCAGCAGCTTAGCTACTAGCGGGGGAAGCACAGATACGCAGTATTTT.

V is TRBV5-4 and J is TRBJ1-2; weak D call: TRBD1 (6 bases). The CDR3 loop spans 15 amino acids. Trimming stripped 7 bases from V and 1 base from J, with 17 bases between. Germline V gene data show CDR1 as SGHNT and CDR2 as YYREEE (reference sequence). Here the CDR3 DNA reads TGTGCCAGCTCAGCCCTCGGACAGTTTAACTATGGCTACACCTTC. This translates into CASSALGQFNYGYTF.

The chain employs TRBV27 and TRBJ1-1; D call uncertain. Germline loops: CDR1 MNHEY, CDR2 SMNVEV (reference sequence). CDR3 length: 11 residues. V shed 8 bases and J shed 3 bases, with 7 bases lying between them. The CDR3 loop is CASRGDTEAFF. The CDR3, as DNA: TGTGCCAGCCGGGGAGACACTGAAGCTTTCTTT.

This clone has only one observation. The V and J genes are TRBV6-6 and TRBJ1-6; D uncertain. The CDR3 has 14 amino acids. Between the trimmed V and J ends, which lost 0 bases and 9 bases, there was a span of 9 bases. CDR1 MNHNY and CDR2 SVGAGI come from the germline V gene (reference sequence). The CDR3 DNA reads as TGTGCCAGCAGTTACTCATTAACGGGTTCACCCCTCCACTTT. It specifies CASSYSLTGSPLHF.

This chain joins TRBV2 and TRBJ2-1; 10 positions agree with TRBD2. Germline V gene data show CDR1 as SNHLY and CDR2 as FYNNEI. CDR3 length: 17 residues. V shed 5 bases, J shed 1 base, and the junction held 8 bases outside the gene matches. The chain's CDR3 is CASSIYRTSGSYNEQFF. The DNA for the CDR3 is TGTGCCAGCAGTATTTACAGGACTAGCGGTTCCTACAATGAGCAGTTCTTC.

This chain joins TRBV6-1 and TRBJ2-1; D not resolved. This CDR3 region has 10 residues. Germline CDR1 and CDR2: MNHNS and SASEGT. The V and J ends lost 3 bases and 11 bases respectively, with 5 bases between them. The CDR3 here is CASSEEKQFF. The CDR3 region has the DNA TGTGCCAGCAGTGAGGAGAAGCAGTTCTTC.

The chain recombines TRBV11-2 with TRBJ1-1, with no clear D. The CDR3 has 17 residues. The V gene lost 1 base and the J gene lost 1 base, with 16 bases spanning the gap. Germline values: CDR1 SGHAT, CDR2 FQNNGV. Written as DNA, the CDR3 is TGTGCCAGCAGCTTAGGAGACTATCGAGTGGAGAACACTGAAGCTTTCTTT. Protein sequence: CASSLGDYRVENTEAFF.

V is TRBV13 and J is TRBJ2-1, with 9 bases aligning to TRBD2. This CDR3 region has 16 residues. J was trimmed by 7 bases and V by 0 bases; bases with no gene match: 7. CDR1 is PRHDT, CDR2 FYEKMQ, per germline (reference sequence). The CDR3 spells CASSLGGAGGWNEQFF. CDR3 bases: TGTGCCAGCAGCTTAGGCGGGGCGGGAGGGTGGAATGAGCAGTTCTTC.

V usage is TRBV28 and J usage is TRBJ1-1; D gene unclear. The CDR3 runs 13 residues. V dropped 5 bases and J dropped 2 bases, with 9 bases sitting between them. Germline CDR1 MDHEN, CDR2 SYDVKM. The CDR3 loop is CASSTTPNTEAFF. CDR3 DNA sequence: TGTGCCAGCAGTACCACACCTAACACTGAAGCTTTCTTT.

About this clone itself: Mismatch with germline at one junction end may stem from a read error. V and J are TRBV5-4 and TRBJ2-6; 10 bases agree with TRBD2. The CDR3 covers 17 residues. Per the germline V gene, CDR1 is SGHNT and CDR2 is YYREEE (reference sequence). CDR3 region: CASSLGLAGSGANVPTF. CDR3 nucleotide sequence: TGTGCCAGCAGCTTGGGACTAGCGGGCTCTGGGGCCAACGTCCCGACTTTC.

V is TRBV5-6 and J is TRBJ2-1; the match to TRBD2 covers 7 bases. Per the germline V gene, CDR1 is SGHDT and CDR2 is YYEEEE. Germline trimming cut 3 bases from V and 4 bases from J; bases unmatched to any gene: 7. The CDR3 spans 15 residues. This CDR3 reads CASSSIGGRYNEQFF. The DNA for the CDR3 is TGTGCCAGCAGCTCCATCGGCGGGAGATACAATGAGCAGTTCTTC.

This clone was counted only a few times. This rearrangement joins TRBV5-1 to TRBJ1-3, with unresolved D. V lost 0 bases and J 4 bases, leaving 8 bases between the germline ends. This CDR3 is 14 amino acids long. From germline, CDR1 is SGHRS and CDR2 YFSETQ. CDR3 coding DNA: TGCGCCAGCAGCTTGGCCCAGCGCGGAAACACCATATATTTT. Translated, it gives CASSLAQRGNTIYF.

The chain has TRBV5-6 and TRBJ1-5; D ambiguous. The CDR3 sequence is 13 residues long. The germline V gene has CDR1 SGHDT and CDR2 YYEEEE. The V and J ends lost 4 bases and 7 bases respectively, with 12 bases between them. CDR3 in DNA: TGTGCCAGCAGCCCCGGGCGGGGACAGCCCCAGCATTTT. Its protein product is CASSPGRGQPQHF. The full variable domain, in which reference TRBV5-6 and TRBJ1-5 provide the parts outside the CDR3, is DAGVTQSPTHLIKTRGQQVTLRCSPKSGHDTVSWYQQALGQGPQFIFQYYEEEERQRGNFPDRFSGHQFPNYSSELNVNALLLGDSALYLCASSPGRGQPQHFGDGTRLSIL.

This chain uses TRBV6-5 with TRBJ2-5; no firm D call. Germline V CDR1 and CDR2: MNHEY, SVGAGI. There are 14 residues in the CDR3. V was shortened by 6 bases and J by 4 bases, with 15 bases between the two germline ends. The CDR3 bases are TGTGCCAGCAGGTCCCCGGGTAGCCGAGAGACCCAGTACTTC. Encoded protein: CASRSPGSRETQYF.

The CDR3 sequence: CASSLTGGTSGQETQYF. DNA for the CDR3: TGTGCCAGCAGCTTAACAGGGGGGACTAGCGGACAAGAGACCCAGTACTTC. The chain has TRBV7-3 and TRBJ2-5, with 11 bases that match TRBD2. Trimming took 0 bases from V and 2 from J; bases not matched to a gene: 5. The CDR3 has 17 amino acids. Germline-derived CDR1 and CDR2 are SGHTA and FQGTGA.

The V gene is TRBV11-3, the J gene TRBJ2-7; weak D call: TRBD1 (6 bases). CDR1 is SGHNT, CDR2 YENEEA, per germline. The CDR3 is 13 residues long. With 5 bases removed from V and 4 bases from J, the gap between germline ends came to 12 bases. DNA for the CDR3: TGTGCCAGCAGCCTGGGACAAATATACGAGCAGTACGTC. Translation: CASSLGQIYEQYV.

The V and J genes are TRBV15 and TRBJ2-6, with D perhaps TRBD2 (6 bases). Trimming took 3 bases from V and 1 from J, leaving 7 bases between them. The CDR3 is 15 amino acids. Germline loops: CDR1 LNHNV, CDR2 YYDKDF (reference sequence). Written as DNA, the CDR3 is TGTGCCACCAGCAGTGGGGGGTCTGGGGCCAACGTCCTGACTTTC. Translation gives CATSSGGSGANVLTF.

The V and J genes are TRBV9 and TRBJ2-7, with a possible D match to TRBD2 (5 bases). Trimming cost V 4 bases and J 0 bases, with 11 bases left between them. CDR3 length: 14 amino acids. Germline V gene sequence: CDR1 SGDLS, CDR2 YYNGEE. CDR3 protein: CASSPSGYSYEQYF. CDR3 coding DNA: TGTGCCAGCAGCCCGTCGGGGTACTCCTACGAGCAGTACTTC.

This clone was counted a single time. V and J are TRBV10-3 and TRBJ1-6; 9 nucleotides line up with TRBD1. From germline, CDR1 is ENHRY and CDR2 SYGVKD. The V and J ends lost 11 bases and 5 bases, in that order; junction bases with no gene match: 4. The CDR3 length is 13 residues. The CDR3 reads CASRTGDNSPLHF. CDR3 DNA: TGTGCCTCCCGGACAGGGGATAATTCACCCCTCCACTTT.

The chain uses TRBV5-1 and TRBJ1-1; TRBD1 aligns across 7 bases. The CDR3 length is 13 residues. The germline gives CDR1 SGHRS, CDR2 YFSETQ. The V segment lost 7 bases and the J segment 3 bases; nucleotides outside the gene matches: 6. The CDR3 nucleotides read TGCGCCAGCGGGACAGCAGGTGACACTGAAGCTTTCTTT. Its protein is CASGTAGDTEAFF.

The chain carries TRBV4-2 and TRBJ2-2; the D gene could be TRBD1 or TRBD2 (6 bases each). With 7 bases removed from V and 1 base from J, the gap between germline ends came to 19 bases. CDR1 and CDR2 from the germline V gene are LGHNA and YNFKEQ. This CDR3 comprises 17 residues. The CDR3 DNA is TGTGCCAGCACCCAGGGGACTTGGCGGTGGAACACCGGGGAGCTGTTTTTT. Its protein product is CASTQGTWRWNTGELFF.

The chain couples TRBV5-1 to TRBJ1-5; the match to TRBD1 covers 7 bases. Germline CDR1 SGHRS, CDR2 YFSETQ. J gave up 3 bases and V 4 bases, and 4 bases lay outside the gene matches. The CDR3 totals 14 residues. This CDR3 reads CASSPGTDNQPQHF. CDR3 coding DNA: TGCGCCAGCAGCCCGGGGACAGACAATCAGCCCCAGCATTTT.

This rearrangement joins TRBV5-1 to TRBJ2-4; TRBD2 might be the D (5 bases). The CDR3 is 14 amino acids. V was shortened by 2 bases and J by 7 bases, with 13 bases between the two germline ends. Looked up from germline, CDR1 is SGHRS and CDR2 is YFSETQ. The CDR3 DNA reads TGCGCCAGCAGCTTAACGGGGTCAGAGAACATTCAGTACTTC. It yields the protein CASSLTGSENIQYF.

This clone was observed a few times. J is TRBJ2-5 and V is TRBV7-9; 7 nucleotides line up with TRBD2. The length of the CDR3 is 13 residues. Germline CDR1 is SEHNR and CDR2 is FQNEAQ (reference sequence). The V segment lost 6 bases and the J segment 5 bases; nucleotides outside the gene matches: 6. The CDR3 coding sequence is TGTGCCAGCAGGACGGGGGGATGGGAGACCCAGTACTTC. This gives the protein CASRTGGWETQYF.

DNA for the CDR3: TGCGCCAGCAGCTTGTACCGGGGACAGCCGAACACCGGGGAGCTGTTTTTT. Protein product: CASSLYRGQPNTGELFF. This chain joins TRBV5-1 and TRBJ2-2; 7 positions match TRBD1. Losses at the gene ends were 1 base for V and 0 bases for J; bases not matched to a gene: 6. CDR1 is SGHRS, CDR2 YFSETQ, per germline. CDR3 length: 17 amino acids.

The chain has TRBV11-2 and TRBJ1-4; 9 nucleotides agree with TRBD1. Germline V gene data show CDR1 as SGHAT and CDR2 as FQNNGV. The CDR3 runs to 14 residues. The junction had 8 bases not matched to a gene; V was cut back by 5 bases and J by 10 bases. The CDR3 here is CASSAQGALGKLFF. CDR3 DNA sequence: TGTGCCAGCAGCGCACAGGGGGCGCTGGGAAAACTGTTTTTT.